This TCR beta chain originates from a study of T cells in Graves' hyperthyroidism and ophthalmopathy. TCR beta CDR3 regions were amplified from RNA. An initial round of RT-PCR targeting the TCR CDR3 relied on the HTBI primer set. A single record per CDR3 protein comes from TCRdb applying MiXCR to the multiplex PCR reads. The profile shows about 420,000 distinct CDR3 sequences, less than 20% of them singletons. General study points: Median prediction lead before ophthalmopathy onset was 5 to 7.5 months with the model.

This clonotype turned up a few times. The antigen remains undetermined. The TCR comes from a woman under 30 with Graves' hyperthyroidism. The sequenced sample consisted of blood.

CDR3 sequence: CAIMPLAGAGELFF. The CDR3 bases are TGTGCCATCATGCCACTAGCTGGTGCCGGGGAGCTGTTTTTT. The chain couples TRBV10-3 to TRBJ2-2; possibly TRBD2 for D (6 bases). Germline CDR1 reads ENHRY; CDR2 reads SYGVKD. V was pared by 7 bases and J by 6 bases, with 15 bases between. This CDR3 has 14 amino acids.